The clone carrying this T cell receptor beta chain was counted ten times or more. Its antigen is undetermined. This sample was taken from a study of CD8 T cells in ankylosing spondylitis. Germline CDR1 MNHNS, CDR2 SASEGT. CDR3 size: 15 residues. V lost 5 bases to trimming and J lost 6 bases; unmatched junction nucleotides: 8. Broader study findings: Reported data indicate significant enrichment of disease-linked clones within matched ankylosing spondylitis synovial fluid. Among TCR beta sequences, a motif of eight highly homologous variants appeared characteristic of ankylosing spondylitis blood.

TCRdb recomputed calls from the 5' RACE reads with MiXCR, one row per CDR3 protein. The sample has roughly 400,000 distinct CDR3 sequences, approximately 20% seen once; the top ten hold about 15%. The chain uses TRBV6-1 and TRBJ2-1; 9 bases match TRBD2. Sequenced input: blood, either unsorted or a sorted T cell fraction (not recorded which). The TCR originated in a male donor with ankylosing spondylitis. For the CDR3, the DNA is TGTGCCAGCAGTATCCTAGCGGGACCACGCAATGAGCAGTTCTTC. Translated, it gives CASSILAGPRNEQFF.